This T cell receptor (beta chain) was captured by sequencing in a study of T cell changes during pregnancy in multiple sclerosis. Germline V gives CDR1 SGDLS, CDR2 YYNGEE. J was trimmed by 0 bases and V by 0 bases; bases with no gene match: 4. This CDR3 contains 17 residues. The repertoire was sequenced with immunoSEQ multiplex PCR; TCRdb's copy has only in-frame clones and lacks some. The repertoire includes tens of thousands of clones, approximately 90% of them detected once, and 0.76% sits in the top ten. The chain employs TRBV9 and TRBJ2-5; 11 bases agree with TRBD2. The sample consisted of CD4+ T cells from peripheral blood mononuclear cells, taken in the first trimester of pregnancy. This TCR derives from a female donor with multiple sclerosis, enrolled in a pregnancy study. For the CDR3, the DNA is TGTGCCAGCAGCGTAGATGTAGCGGGGGGGTACCAAGAGACCCAGTACTTC. Its translation is CASSVDVAGGYQETQYF.